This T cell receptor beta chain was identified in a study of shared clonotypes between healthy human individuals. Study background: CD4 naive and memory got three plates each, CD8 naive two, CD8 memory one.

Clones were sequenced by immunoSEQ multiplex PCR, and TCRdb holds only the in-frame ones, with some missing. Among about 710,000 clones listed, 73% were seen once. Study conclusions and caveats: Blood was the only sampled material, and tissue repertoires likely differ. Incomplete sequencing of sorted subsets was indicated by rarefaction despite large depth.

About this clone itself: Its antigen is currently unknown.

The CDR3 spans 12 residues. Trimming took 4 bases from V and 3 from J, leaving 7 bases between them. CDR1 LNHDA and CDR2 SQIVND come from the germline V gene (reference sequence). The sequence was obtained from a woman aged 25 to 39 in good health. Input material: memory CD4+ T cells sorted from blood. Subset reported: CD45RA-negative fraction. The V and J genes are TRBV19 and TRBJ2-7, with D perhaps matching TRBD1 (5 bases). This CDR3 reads CASSTDSYEQYF. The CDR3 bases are TGTGCCAGTAGTACCGACAGCTACGAGCAGTACTTC.